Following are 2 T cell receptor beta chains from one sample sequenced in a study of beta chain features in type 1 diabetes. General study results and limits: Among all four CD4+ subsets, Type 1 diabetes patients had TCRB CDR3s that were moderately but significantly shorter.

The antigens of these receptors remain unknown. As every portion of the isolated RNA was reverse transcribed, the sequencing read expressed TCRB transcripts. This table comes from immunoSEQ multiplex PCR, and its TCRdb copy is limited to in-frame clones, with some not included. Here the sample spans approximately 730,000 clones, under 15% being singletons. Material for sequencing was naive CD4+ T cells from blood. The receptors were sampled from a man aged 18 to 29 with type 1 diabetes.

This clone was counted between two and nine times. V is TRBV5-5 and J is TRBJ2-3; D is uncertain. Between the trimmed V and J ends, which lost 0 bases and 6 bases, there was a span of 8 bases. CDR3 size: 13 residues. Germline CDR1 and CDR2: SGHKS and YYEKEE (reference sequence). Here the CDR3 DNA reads TGTGCCAGCAGCTTGGCGACAAGGGATACGCAGTATTTT. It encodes CASSLATRDTQYF.

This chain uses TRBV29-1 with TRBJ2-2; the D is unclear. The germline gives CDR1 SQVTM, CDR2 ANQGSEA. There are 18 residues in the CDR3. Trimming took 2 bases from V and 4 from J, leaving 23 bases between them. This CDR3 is CSVEWSLGSPLSTGELFF. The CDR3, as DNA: TGCAGCGTTGAATGGTCTTTAGGATCTCCCCTAAGCACCGGGGAGCTGTTTTTT.